This T cell receptor (beta chain) was retrieved from a study of graft-versus-host responses after intestinal transplantation. Sequencing was performed with immunoSEQ multiplex PCR; in TCRdb, only in-frame clones are kept and a portion is missing. Of tens of thousands of clones in the sample, 33% were seen once. CDR3 length equals 19 residues. V lost 0 bases to trimming and J lost 3 bases, with 25 bases between them. Per the germline V gene, CDR1 is SGHDT and CDR2 is YYEEEE. Responders labeled with CFSE (about 200,000) were plated with about 200,000 irradiated, violet-dye-labeled stimulators. This rearrangement joins TRBV5-6 to TRBJ2-7; D is perhaps TRBD2 (6 bases). The sequence was collected from a human patient who received an intestinal transplant. The sequencing used alloreactive CD8+ T cells from a mixed lymphocyte reaction culture, collected before intestinal transplant. The subset was: CFSE-low proliferating T cells sorted from roughly 6-day pre-transplant mixed lymphocyte reaction (GvH or HvG direction). CDR3 amino acids: CASSLGPSWWGEVGYEQYF. The CDR3 DNA reads TGTGCCAGCAGCTTGGGACCGTCCTGGTGGGGGGAGGTCGGCTACGAGCAGTACTTC. Together with reference TRBV5-6 and TRBJ2-7, the CDR3 gives the full variable domain: DAGVTQSPTHLIKTRGQQVTLRCSPKSGHDTVSWYQQALGQGPQFIFQYYEEEERQRGNFPDRFSGHQFPNYSSELNVNALLLGDSALYLCASSLGPSWWGEVGYEQYFGPGTRLTVT.